What follows describes a single T cell receptor beta chain. In the original analysis: Amplified reference gene primers provided the basis for estimating nucleated cell counts. Data came from immunoSEQ multiplex PCR; TCRdb stores just in-frame clones and leaves some out. V and J calls and clone size come straight from that table; D and trimming were deduced from the DNA. The sample has under 200,000 clones, 70% to 90% seen once. Per germline, CDR1 SGDLS and CDR2 YYNGEE. V was cut by 3 bases and J by 9 bases, with 13 bases left in between. The CDR3 has 14 amino acids. This entry belongs to a study of blood T cell repertoires in COVID-19. Study in general: Collection of acute and convalescent COVID-19 samples took place in the United States, Italy and Spain. From T cells, B-cell-depleted T cells, or PBMCs came the material, which was cDNA or gDNA.

The receptor was isolated from a middle-aged man with active or convalescent COVID-19. The rearrangement links TRBV9 to TRBJ1-6, with TRBD1 as a possible D gene (6 bases). The sequenced sample consisted of peripheral blood. CDR3 region: CASSATGVGSPLHF. The CDR3 nucleotides read TGTGCCAGCAGCGCGACAGGTGTAGGTTCACCCCTCCACTTT.